These 29 T cell receptor beta chains were all obtained from the same sample, sequenced in a study of control samples from healthy donors and cancer patients. Profiling relied on immunoSEQ multiplex PCR, and the TCRdb table lists in-frame clones only, not all of them. The sample holds 100,000 to 150,000 clones; approximately 90% are singletons and the top ten take 8.6%. The sample consisted of blood. The receptors shown here come from a man aged 18 to 29 in good health.

This clone was counted between two and nine times. The chain couples TRBV5-1 to TRBJ1-4, with D possibly being TRBD1 (5 bases). V dropped 4 bases and J dropped 3 bases, with 16 bases sitting between them. The CDR3 length is 16 residues. Germline CDR1 SGHRS, CDR2 YFSETQ. The CDR3 reads CASSRGTETSNEKLFF. Here the CDR3 DNA reads TGCGCCAGCAGCCGCGGGACCGAGACCTCTAATGAAAAACTGTTTTTT.

The rearrangement links TRBV5-1 to TRBJ1-1, with D hard to call. Germline assignment: CDR1 SGHRS and CDR2 YFSETQ. CDR3 length equals 15 residues. V was trimmed by 8 bases and J by 3 bases, leaving 20 bases between them. This CDR3 reads CASTLGDTLDTEAFF. CDR3 in DNA: TGCGCCAGTACCTTAGGAGACACCTTGGACACTGAAGCTTTCTTT. Based on the CDR3 plus reference TRBV5-1 and TRBJ1-1, the full variable domain is KAGVTQTPRYLIKTRGQQVTLSCSPISGHRSVSWYQQTPGQGLQFLFEYFSETQRNKGNFPGRFSGRQFSNSRSEMNVSTLELGDSALYLCASTLGDTLDTEAFFGQGTRLTVV.

This chain links TRBV18 with TRBJ1-3; D unresolved. The CDR3 runs to 13 residues. Germline V gives CDR1 KGHSH, CDR2 LQKENI. V was pared by 2 bases and J by 7 bases, with 9 bases between. In nucleotides, the CDR3 is TGTGCCAGCTCACCAAACGTAAGGAACACCATATATTTT. This encodes CASSPNVRNTIYF.

V is TRBV4-1 and J is TRBJ2-4; 7 positions agree with TRBD2. The V segment lost 2 bases and the J segment 3 bases; nucleotides outside the gene matches: 4. CDR3 length equals 15 residues. Germline V gene sequence: CDR1 MGHRA, CDR2 YSYEKL. CDR3 nucleotide sequence: TGCGCCAGCAGCCAATGGGAGGGAATCAAAAACATTCAGTACTTC. It translates to CASSQWEGIKNIQYF.

The chain is built from TRBV14 and TRBJ2-3; TRBD1 matches at 7 bases. CDR1 SGHDN and CDR2 FVKESK come from the germline V gene. The CDR3 extends over 14 amino acids. V lost 6 bases to trimming and J lost 2 bases; unmatched junction nucleotides: 5. CDR3 amino acids: CASRSGTVTDTQYF. For the CDR3, the DNA is TGTGCCAGCAGGTCCGGGACAGTCACAGATACGCAGTATTTT.

As regards this clone: The sample has other DNA sequences that encode this CDR3 too. The genes are TRBV5-4 and TRBJ1-2; TRBD1 matches at 7 bases. CDR3 length equals 16 residues. V lost 6 bases and J lost 8; bases outside the gene matches: 19. Germline CDR1 reads SGHNT; CDR2 reads YYREEE (reference sequence). CDR3 DNA sequence: TGTGCCAGCACTCCCGTCTGGGACAGAGATAGAGTAGGCTACACCTTC. As protein: CASTPVWDRDRVGYTF.

The chain has TRBV4-1 and TRBJ2-5; the D is unclear. The germline V gene encodes CDR1 MGHRA and CDR2 YSYEKL. The CDR3 has 17 residues. Trimming took 4 bases from V and 0 from J, leaving 18 bases between them. The CDR3 DNA reads TGCGCCAGCAGCCGCACCCCCCAAGGCTTCGACCAAGAGACCCAGTACTTC. As protein: CASSRTPQGFDQETQYF.

The chain recombines TRBV5-1 with TRBJ2-3; 8 bases agree with TRBD1. The CDR3 has 13 residues. Per the germline V gene, CDR1 is SGHRS and CDR2 is YFSETQ. Trimming removed 10 bases from V and 3 bases from J; junction bases left unmatched: 7. The CDR3 here is CASQGAGTDTQYF. CDR3 nucleotides: TGCGCCTCCCAGGGGGCAGGGACAGATACGCAGTATTTT. Using reference TRBV5-1 and TRBJ2-3 for the parts outside the CDR3, the full variable domain is KAGVTQTPRYLIKTRGQQVTLSCSPISGHRSVSWYQQTPGQGLQFLFEYFSETQRNKGNFPGRFSGRQFSNSRSEMNVSTLELGDSALYLCASQGAGTDTQYFGPGTRLTVL.

This clone appeared a single time. This sequence joins TRBV5-4 and TRBJ2-1; D gene ambiguous. The CDR3 contains 15 residues. Looked up from germline, CDR1 is SGHNT and CDR2 is YYREEE (reference sequence). Trimming took off 0 bases at V and 6 bases at J, with 13 bases between the two ends. Here the CDR3 DNA reads TGTGCCAGCAGCTTGGACGTCGGCGCAGGCAATGAGCAGTTCTTC. Protein product: CASSLDVGAGNEQFF.

The chain links TRBV5-5 to TRBJ1-1; D perhaps matches TRBD1 (5 bases). Deletions cut 1 base from V and 2 bases from J, with 9 bases between. Per germline, CDR1 SGHKS and CDR2 YYEKEE (reference sequence). This CDR3 contains 14 residues. Written as DNA, the CDR3 is TGTGCCAGCAGCTTGTTTGGGGGAAACACTGAAGCTTTCTTT. Translated: CASSLFGGNTEAFF. The whole variable domain, filled in from reference TRBV5-5 and TRBJ1-1, reads DAGVTQSPTHLIKTRGQQVTLRCSPISGHKSVSWYQQVLGQGPQFIFQYYEKEERGRGNFPDRFSARQFPNYSSELNVNALLLGDSALYLCASSLFGGNTEAFFGQGTRLTVV.

The chain uses TRBV6-2 or TRBV6-3 and TRBJ2-1; no definite D call. The V gene lost 4 bases and the J gene lost 3 bases, with 7 bases spanning the gap. The CDR3 has 13 residues. Germline V CDR1 and CDR2: MNHEY, SVGEGT. This CDR3 reads CASSSPIYNEQFF. The CDR3 DNA reads as TGTGCCAGCAGTTCCCCAATCTACAATGAGCAGTTCTTC.

The genes are TRBV5-1 and TRBJ2-1; 8 nucleotides align to TRBD1. Trimming removed 1 base from V and 8 bases from J; junction bases left unmatched: 5. CDR3 size: 14 residues. CDR1 is SGHRS and CDR2 is YFSETQ in the germline V gene. DNA for the CDR3: TGCGCCAGCAGCTTGTACGGACAGGGCTATGAGCAGTTCTTC. Translating it yields CASSLYGQGYEQFF.

The CDR3 loop reads CASRLSSDDNEKLFF. DNA for the CDR3: TGCGCCAGCAGATTGAGCTCGGACGATAATGAAAAACTGTTTTTT. The J gene is TRBJ1-4, the V gene TRBV5-1; no clear D gene. Germline CDR1 is SGHRS and CDR2 is YFSETQ. This CDR3 has 15 amino acids. V gave up 5 bases and J gave up 4 bases, with 15 bases separating them.

The J gene is TRBJ2-7, the V gene TRBV19; D assignment may be TRBD1 or TRBD2 (5 bases each). V was pared by 4 bases and J by 1 base, with 11 bases between. In germline, CDR1 is LNHDA, CDR2 SQIVND (reference sequence). This CDR3 contains 14 residues. The CDR3 DNA reads as TGTGCCAGTAGTACCCGGGACGGGTCCTACGAGCAGTACTTC. Its translation is CASSTRDGSYEQYF. The full variable domain, with the rest looked up from reference TRBV19 and TRBJ2-7, is DGGITQSPKYLFRKEGQNVTLSCEQNLNHDAMYWYRQDPGQGLRLIYYSQIVNDFQKGDIAEGYSVSREKKESFPLTVTSAQKNPTAFYLCASSTRDGSYEQYFGPGTRLTVT.

V usage is TRBV19 and J usage is TRBJ1-5; D unclear. The germline V and J ends were trimmed by 7 bases and 2 bases, with 15 bases remaining between them. Looked up from germline, CDR1 is LNHDA and CDR2 is SQIVND (reference sequence). CDR3 length: 15 residues. Here the CDR3 DNA reads TGTGCCAGTACTAAGTGGATTATAGGCAATCAGCCCCAGCATTTT. It specifies CASTKWIIGNQPQHF.

This chain connects TRBV5-6 to TRBJ2-5; tentatively, D is TRBD1 (6 bases). CDR1 and CDR2 from the germline V gene are SGHDT and YYEEEE. Trimming removed 2 bases from V and 4 bases from J, with 9 bases in between. CDR3 length: 13 residues. CDR3 DNA sequence: TGTGCCAGCAGCTTATTAGGGGGAGAGACCCAGTACTTC. Translation: CASSLLGGETQYF.

The rearrangement joins TRBV2 to TRBJ2-7; 7 nucleotides line up with TRBD1. V lost 6 bases and J lost 5; bases outside the gene matches: 7. Germline-derived CDR1 and CDR2 are SNHLY and FYNNEI. This CDR3 has 13 amino acids. The DNA of the CDR3 is TGTGCCAGCAGAAGACAGGGCCCGAACGAGCAGTACTTC. Translation: CASRRQGPNEQYF.

The V gene is TRBV5-1, the J gene TRBJ2-7, with D perhaps TRBD1 or TRBD2 (5 bases each). Looked up from germline, CDR1 is SGHRS and CDR2 is YFSETQ. The germline V and J ends were trimmed by 4 bases and 4 bases, with 12 bases remaining between them. The CDR3 runs to 13 residues. The CDR3 nucleotides read TGCGCCAGCAGCGCCGGGACGGATTACGAGCAGTACTTC. This gives the protein CASSAGTDYEQYF.

The rearrangement links TRBV25-1 to TRBJ1-3; D unresolved. Deletions cut 3 bases from V and 0 bases from J, with 9 bases between. The CDR3 loop spans 15 amino acids. The germline V gene has CDR1 MGHDK and CDR2 SYGVNS. For the CDR3, the DNA is TGTGCCAGCAGTGACATGACGGACTCTGGAAACACCATATATTTT. This encodes CASSDMTDSGNTIYF.

J is TRBJ1-1 and V is TRBV18, with unresolved D. Per the germline V gene, CDR1 is KGHSH and CDR2 is LQKENI. The CDR3 runs 13 residues. Trimming stripped 4 bases from V and 4 bases from J, with 10 bases between. CDR3 amino acids: CASSQGSRTEAFF. CDR3 bases: TGTGCCAGCTCACAGGGATCTCGCACTGAAGCTTTCTTT.

The chain joins TRBV7-6 to TRBJ1-4; 9 nucleotides line up with TRBD1. Germline CDR1 SGHVS, CDR2 FNYEAQ. This CDR3 is 15 amino acids long. The V gene end was trimmed by 2 bases and the J gene end by 4 bases; junction bases not matched to a gene: 2. CDR3 DNA: TGTGCCAGCAGCTTAACGACAGGGGGTAATGAAAAACTGTTTTTT. Protein product: CASSLTTGGNEKLFF.

With respect to this clone: A read error may produce the germline difference seen at one junction end. The chain links TRBV12-3 or TRBV12-4 to TRBJ2-1; D unresolved. The CDR3 loop spans 13 amino acids. DNA for the CDR3: TGTGCCAGCAGTTTACTCCTCAGTGATGAGCAGCTCTTC. Translating gives CASSLLLSDEQLF.

The CDR3 nucleotides read TGCAGTGCTAGTCAACAGGGGGCTGGGTATGGCTACACCTTC. Translated, it gives CSASQQGAGYGYTF. This chain joins TRBV20-1 and TRBJ1-2; 9 bases align to TRBD1. Per the germline V gene, CDR1 is DFQATT and CDR2 is SNEGSKA (reference sequence). Unmatched junction bases numbered 7, after V lost 3 bases and J lost 5 bases. The CDR3 extends over 14 amino acids.

This chain links TRBV15 with TRBJ1-4, with D possibly TRBD1 on 6 matching bases. The CDR3 runs to 14 residues. V was pared by 0 bases and J by 17 bases, with 19 bases between. Germline V gene sequence: CDR1 LNHNV, CDR2 YYDKDF (reference sequence). DNA of the CDR3: TGTGCCACCAGCAGAGATAGAGTACAGGGTTACGGATTTTTT. Residues: CATSRDRVQGYGFF.

J is TRBJ2-1 and V is TRBV2; D is ambiguous. The V gene's germline CDR1 is SNHLY and CDR2 FYNNEI. V was clipped by 4 bases and J by 5 bases, with 15 bases between them. The CDR3 has 15 residues. DNA of the CDR3: TGTGCCAGCAGTGCACAGCCTTTTCGGGACAATGAGCAGTTCTTC. The encoded protein is CASSAQPFRDNEQFF.

As concerns this clone: Germline and junction disagree at one end, which may indicate a read error. V gene TRBV5-6 combines with J gene TRBJ2-5; TRBD1 matches at 7 bases. This CDR3 region has 14 residues. Germline V gives CDR1 SGHDT, CDR2 YYEEEE. CDR3 sequence: CASTLGQYQETQYF. The CDR3 DNA follows: TGTGCCAGCACCTTGGGACAGTACCAAGAGACCCAGTACTTC.

This sequence joins TRBV28 and TRBJ1-2, with D possibly TRBD1 on 5 matching bases. CDR3 length equals 12 residues. Germline CDR1 and CDR2: MDHEN and SYDVKM. The germline V and J ends were trimmed by 10 bases and 4 bases, with 13 bases remaining between them. DNA for the CDR3: TGTGCCATCCGGACACTTGGCTATGGCTACACCTTC. Its protein product is CAIRTLGYGYTF.

The V gene is TRBV6-2 or TRBV6-3, the J gene TRBJ1-2; D might be TRBD1 (5 bases). V lost 6 bases to trimming and J lost 5 bases, with 22 bases between them. The CDR3 spans 16 residues. Per the germline V gene, CDR1 is MNHEY and CDR2 is SVGEGT. CDR3 coding DNA: TGTGCCAGCAGCAAAGGCCTTACGACAGATGGGTATGGCTACACCTTC. It encodes CASSKGLTTDGYGYTF.

V and J are TRBV5-1 and TRBJ2-6, with D unclear. V lost 2 bases to trimming and J lost 2 bases, with 14 bases between them. Germline V gene lookup returns CDR1 SGHRS and CDR2 YFSETQ. The CDR3 is made up of 17 amino acids. The CDR3 loop is CASSLRQLKPGANVLTF. CDR3 in DNA: TGCGCCAGCAGCTTACGACAATTGAAACCTGGGGCCAACGTCCTGACTTTC.